This TCR beta chain stems from a study of blood T cell repertoires in COVID-19. Study-wide context: COVID-19 samples, acute and convalescent, were from the United States, Italy and Spain.

Trimming took off 3 bases at V and 2 bases at J, with 10 bases between the two ends. The CDR3 covers 15 residues. CDR1 is MNHNS, CDR2 SASEGT, per germline. The assay was immunoSEQ multiplex PCR, and TCRdb's table has in-frame clones only and misses some. This table has about 320,000 clones, 86% appearing once. Sequencing input: peripheral blood. V is TRBV6-1 and J is TRBJ2-2; a possible D gene is TRBD2 (5 bases). The receptor comes from a woman aged 50 to 60 with acute or convalescent COVID-19. The DNA for the CDR3 is TGTGCCAGCAGTGACGGACTTGTTAACACCGGGGAGCTGTTTTTT. Its translation: CASSDGLVNTGELFF.